This T cell receptor (beta chain) was profiled in a study of CD8 T cells in Susac syndrome. The authors reverse transcribed roughly 0.5 to 1 ug RNA with random hexamers. By means of immunoSEQ multiplex PCR, TCR beta CDR3 spanning 54 Vbeta and 13 Jbeta underwent amplification. TCRdb re-derived calls from the immunoSEQ multiplex PCR reads in MiXCR, one entry per CDR3 protein. The table has more than 200,000 distinct CDR3 sequences, 94% seen once. Concerning this clonotype: Its antigen is unknown.

Looked up from germline, CDR1 is SGHRS and CDR2 is YFSETQ. The CDR3 length is 13 residues. V gave up 0 bases and J gave up 4 bases, with 8 bases separating them. The CD8+ and CD4+ T cells were isolated magnetically using a negative isolation approach, whereas the TEMRA cells were enriched by FACS. The study, taken as a whole, reports: In its TCR sequencing and HLA analysis, the study acknowledged that the number of individuals was relatively small.

The sequence came from a human donor with Susac syndrome. The sample comprised CD4+ T cells from PBMCs. This chain uses TRBV5-1 with TRBJ2-7; D is unclear. This CDR3 reads CASSLATAYEQYF. DNA of the CDR3: TGCGCCAGCAGCTTGGCGACTGCGTACGAGCAGTACTTC. Based on the CDR3 plus reference TRBV5-1 and TRBJ2-7, the full variable domain is KAGVTQTPRYLIKTRGQQVTLSCSPISGHRSVSWYQQTPGQGLQFLFEYFSETQRNKGNFPGRFSGRQFSNSRSEMNVSTLELGDSALYLCASSLATAYEQYFGPGTRLTVT.